These 12 T cell receptor beta chains were all obtained from the same sample, sequenced in a study of response to subunit inactivated influenza vaccine. One entry per CDR3 protein, called by TCRdb with MiXCR from the RT-PCR reads. The sample consists of over 800,000 distinct CDR3 sequences, roughly 20% of them appearing once. Sequencing was performed on PBMCs from blood, taken less than 6 days after vaccination. The receptors were gathered from a man aged 50 to 59 who received an inactivated influenza vaccine.

The chain combines TRBV3-1 with TRBJ1-6, with 9 bases lining up with TRBD1. The ends lost 4 bases at V and 9 bases at J; junction bases unmatched: 10. Germline CDR1 reads LGHDT; CDR2 reads YNNKEL (reference sequence). The CDR3 has 16 residues. DNA of the CDR3: TGTGCCAGCAGCCCACGGTCGGGACAGGGAGTTTCACCCCTCCACTTT. Its translation is CASSPRSGQGVSPLHF.

J is TRBJ2-7 and V is TRBV6-5, with 9 bases that match TRBD1. Germline trimming cut 6 bases from V and 4 bases from J; bases unmatched to any gene: 7. This CDR3 region has 14 residues. Germline values: CDR1 MNHEY, CDR2 SVGAGI. The CDR3 spells CASRLGQGLYEQYF. In DNA form, the CDR3 reads TGTGCCAGCAGACTCGGACAGGGGCTGTACGAGCAGTACTTC.

The chain recombines TRBV29-1 with TRBJ2-7, with 9 positions matching TRBD1. The V and J ends lost 5 bases and 6 bases, in that order; junction bases with no gene match: 5. The germline gives CDR1 SQVTM, CDR2 ANQGSEA. The CDR3 has 12 amino acids. The CDR3 region is CSVRQGGGEQYF. CDR3 coding DNA: TGCAGCGTTCGACAGGGGGGGGGCGAGCAGTACTTC.

The gene calls are TRBV15 and TRBJ2-1, with 8 bases matching TRBD1. V trimming: 0 bases; J trimming: 3 bases; junction bases outside the gene matches: 4. This CDR3 has 16 amino acids. CDR1 and CDR2 (germline): LNHNV, YYDKDF (reference sequence). This chain's CDR3 is CATSRDPTGVYNEQFF. The CDR3 DNA is TGTGCCACCAGCAGAGACCCGACAGGGGTCTACAATGAGCAGTTCTTC.

The chain carries TRBV5-1 and TRBJ2-7; weak D call: TRBD2 (5 bases). The CDR3 consists of 14 residues. The germline V gene encodes CDR1 SGHRS and CDR2 YFSETQ. The ends were cut back, 4 bases at V and 0 bases at J, with 11 bases in the middle. The CDR3 spells CASSGGLLSYEQYF. The CDR3 DNA follows: TGCGCCAGCAGCGGAGGCCTCCTCTCCTACGAGCAGTACTTC.

This clonotype turned up a few times. The genes are TRBV7-8 and TRBJ2-5; D is unclear. CDR1 and CDR2 (germline): SGHVS, FQNEAQ. The CDR3 extends over 14 amino acids. Trimming took off 0 bases at V and 3 bases at J, with 8 bases between the two ends. The CDR3, as DNA: TGTGCCAGCAGCTTAGCGCTAGTAGAAGAGACCCAGTACTTC. Encoded protein: CASSLALVEETQYF.

The chain is built from TRBV7-2 and TRBJ2-7; 7 bases map to TRBD1. CDR3 size: 15 residues. Germline-derived CDR1 and CDR2 are SGHTA and FQGNSA. V lost 5 bases, J lost 7 bases, and 14 bases stayed unmatched. As DNA, the CDR3 is TGTGCCAGCAGCCCATCCGGGACAGTGGTAAGGGAGCAGTACTTC. Its protein is CASSPSGTVVREQYF.

CDR3 protein: CSVGLGQLLYF. CDR3 sequence (DNA): TGCAGCGTTGGGTTGGGACAGTTGCTGTACTTC. The rearrangement joins TRBV29-1 to TRBJ2-7; 7 bases are shared with TRBD1. Trimming took 4 bases from V and 12 from J; bases not matched to a gene: 9. The germline CDR1 and CDR2 sequences are SQVTM and ANQGSEA. The CDR3 sequence is 11 residues long.

This chain connects TRBV20-1 to TRBJ2-2, with D tentatively TRBD2 (6 bases). Germline lookup yields CDR1 DFQATT and CDR2 SNEGSKA (reference sequence). The CDR3 is 15 residues long. V was shortened by 6 bases and J by 1 base, with 15 bases between the two germline ends. The DNA for the CDR3 is TGCAGTGCCCGGGGGACGGGGGAGAACACCGGGGAGCTGTTTTTT. Its translation is CSARGTGENTGELFF.

V and J are TRBV25-1 and TRBJ2-1, with TRBD1 identical over 8 bases. This CDR3 has 17 amino acids. The V segment lost 1 base and the J segment 0 bases; nucleotides outside the gene matches: 5. CDR1 and CDR2 (germline): MGHDK, SYGVNS. The CDR3 nucleotides read TGTGCCAGCAGTGAATGGAGACAGGGGAGCTCCTACAATGAGCAGTTCTTC. Translation gives CASSEWRQGSSYNEQFF.

The chain combines TRBV5-6 with TRBJ2-2; D is ambiguous. The germline V gene encodes CDR1 SGHDT and CDR2 YYEEEE. The V end lost 5 bases, the J end lost 6 bases, and 8 bases lay between the germline ends. The CDR3 loop spans 12 amino acids. CDR3 sequence (DNA): TGTGCCAGCAGAGTCGACGCCGGGGAGCTGTTTTTT. It is translated as CASRVDAGELFF.

Of note for this clonotype: A junction end diverges from the germline sequence, so it may reflect a read error. CDR3 in amino acids: CAISERGSSDEQYF. CDR3 sequence (DNA): TGTGCCATCAGTGAACGGGGCAGCTCCGACGAGCAGTACTTC. V usage is TRBV10-3 and J usage is TRBJ2-7, with D perhaps TRBD1 or TRBD2 (5 bases each). Germline loops: CDR1 ENHRY, CDR2 SYGVKD. The CDR3 length is 14 residues.